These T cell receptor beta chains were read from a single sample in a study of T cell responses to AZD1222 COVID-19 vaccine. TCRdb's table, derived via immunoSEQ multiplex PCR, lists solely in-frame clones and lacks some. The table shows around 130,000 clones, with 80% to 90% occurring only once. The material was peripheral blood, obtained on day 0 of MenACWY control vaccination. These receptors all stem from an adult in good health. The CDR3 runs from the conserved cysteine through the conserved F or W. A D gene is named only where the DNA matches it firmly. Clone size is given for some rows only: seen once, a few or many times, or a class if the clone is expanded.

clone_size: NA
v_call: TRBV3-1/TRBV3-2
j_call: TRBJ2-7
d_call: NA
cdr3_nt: TGTGCCAGCAGCCGTTCTCCCGGCTCCTACGAGCAGTACTTC
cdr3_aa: CASSRSPGSYEQYF

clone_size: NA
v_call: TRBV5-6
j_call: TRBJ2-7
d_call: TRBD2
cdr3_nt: TGTGCCAGCAGCCAAGGGACTAGCGTTTTCTACGAGCAGTACTTC
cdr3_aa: CASSQGTSVFYEQYF

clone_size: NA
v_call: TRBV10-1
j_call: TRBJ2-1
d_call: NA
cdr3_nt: TGCGCCAGCAGTGAGTCTGCGGCGGGGCGTACAGACAATGAGCAGTTCTTC
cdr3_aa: CASSESAAGRTDNEQFF

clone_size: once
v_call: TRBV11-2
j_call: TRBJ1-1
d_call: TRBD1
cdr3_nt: TGTGCCAGCAGCGTGAGGGACAGCAACACTGAAGCTTTCTTT
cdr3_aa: CASSVRDSNTEAFF

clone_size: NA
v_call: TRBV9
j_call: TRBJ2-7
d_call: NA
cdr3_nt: TGTGCCAGCAGCGTAGGGGGGGACTCCTACGAGCAGTACTTC
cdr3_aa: CASSVGGDSYEQYF

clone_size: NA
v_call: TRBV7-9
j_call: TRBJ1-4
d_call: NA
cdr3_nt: TGTGCCAGCAGCTTAGGAGTAGGAAAACTGTTTTTT
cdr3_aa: CASSLGVGKLFF

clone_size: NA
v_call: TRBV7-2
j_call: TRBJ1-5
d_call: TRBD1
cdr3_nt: TGTGCCAGCAGCGACAGGGTAGGTCGTCAGCCCCAGCATTTT
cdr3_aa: CASSDRVGRQPQHF

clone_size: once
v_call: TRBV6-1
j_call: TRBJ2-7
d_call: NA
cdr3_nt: TGTGCCAGCAGTGAATTTCACGAGCAGTACTTC
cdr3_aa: CASSEFHEQYF

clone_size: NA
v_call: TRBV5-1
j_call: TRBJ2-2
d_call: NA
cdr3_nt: TGCGCCAGCAGCTTGGCCTACAGAACGGGACATAACACCGGGGAGCTGTTTTTT
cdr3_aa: CASSLAYRTGHNTGELFF

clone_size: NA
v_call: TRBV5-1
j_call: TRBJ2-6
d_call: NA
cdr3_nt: TGCGCCAGCGAACAGGGCTCTGGGGCCAACGTCCTGACTTTC
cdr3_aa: CASEQGSGANVLTF

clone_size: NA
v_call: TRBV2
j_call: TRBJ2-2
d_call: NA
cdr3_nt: TGTGCCAGCAGTGAAATCAGGGTCGGCACCGGGGAGCTGTTTTTT
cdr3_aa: CASSEIRVGTGELFF

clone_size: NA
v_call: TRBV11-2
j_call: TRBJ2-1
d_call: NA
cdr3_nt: TGTGCCAGCAGCTCTTTAGCGGTGGTAGGTGAGCAGTTCTTC
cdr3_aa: CASSSLAVVGEQFF

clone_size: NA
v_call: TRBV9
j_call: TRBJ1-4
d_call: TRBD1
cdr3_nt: TGTGCCAGCAGCGGGGGACAGTTAAATGAAAAACTGTTTTTT
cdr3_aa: CASSGGQLNEKLFF

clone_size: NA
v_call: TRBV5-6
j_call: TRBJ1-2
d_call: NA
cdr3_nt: TGTGCCAGCAGCCTAAACTATGGCTACACCTTC
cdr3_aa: CASSLNYGYTF

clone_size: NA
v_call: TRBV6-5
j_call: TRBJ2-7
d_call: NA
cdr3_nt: TGTGCCAGCAGCCTGGACATATCTCCCTCCTACGAGCAGTACTTC
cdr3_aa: CASSLDISPSYEQYF

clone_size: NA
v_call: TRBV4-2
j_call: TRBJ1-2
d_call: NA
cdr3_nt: TGTGCCAGCAGCCAAGTGGATCGGCAAGGGGCACGCGGCTACACCTTC
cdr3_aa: CASSQVDRQGARGYTF

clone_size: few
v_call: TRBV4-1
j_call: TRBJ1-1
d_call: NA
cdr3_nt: TGCGCCAGCAGGGGTCCTACTATGAACACTGAAGCTTTCTTT
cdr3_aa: CASRGPTMNTEAFF

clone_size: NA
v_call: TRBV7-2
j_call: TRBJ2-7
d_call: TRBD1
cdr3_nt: TGTGCCAGCAGCTCGATGGACAGGGGGCCCTTCTACGAGCAGTACTTC
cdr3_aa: CASSSMDRGPFYEQYF

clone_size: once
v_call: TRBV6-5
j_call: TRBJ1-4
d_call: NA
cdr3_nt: TGTGCCAGCAGACTGACGGATGGAGCGACGGAACTGTTTTTT
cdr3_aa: CASRLTDGATELFF

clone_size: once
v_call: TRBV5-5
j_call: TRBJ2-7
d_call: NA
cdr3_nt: TGTGCCAGCAGCTTGGTCCTAAATGCTGGACGGTCCTACGAGCAGTACTTC
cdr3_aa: CASSLVLNAGRSYEQYF

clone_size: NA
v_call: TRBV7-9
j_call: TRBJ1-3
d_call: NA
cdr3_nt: TGTGCCAGCAGCTTAGCGAAGACAGCGGGGGGAAACACCATATATTTT
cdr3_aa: CASSLAKTAGGNTIYF

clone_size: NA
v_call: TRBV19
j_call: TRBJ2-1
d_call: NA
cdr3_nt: TGTGCCAGTAGTCCCCGCAGCGGGTGGGGCAATGAGCAGTTCTTC
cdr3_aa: CASSPRSGWGNEQFF

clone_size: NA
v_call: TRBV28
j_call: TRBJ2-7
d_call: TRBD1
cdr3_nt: TGTGCCACCCTTTGGGACAGGGGGCAGCACGAGCAGTACTTC
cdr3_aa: CATLWDRGQHEQYF

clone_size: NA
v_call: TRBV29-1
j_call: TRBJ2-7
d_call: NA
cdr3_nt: TGCAGCGTGCGACAGTTTCCCCTCAACGAGCAGTACTTC
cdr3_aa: CSVRQFPLNEQYF

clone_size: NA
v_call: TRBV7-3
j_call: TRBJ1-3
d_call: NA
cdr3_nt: TGTGCCAGCAGCTTAAGGCCCTTAGGGGTTGCGGGAAACACCATATATTTT
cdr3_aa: CASSLRPLGVAGNTIYF

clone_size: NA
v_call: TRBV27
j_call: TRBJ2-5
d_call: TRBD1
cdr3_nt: TGTGCCAGCAGTTCAGGGACAGGACCTTTCGAGACCCAGTACTTC
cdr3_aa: CASSSGTGPFETQYF